This T cell receptor beta chain was observed in a study of T cell repertoires in cytomegalovirus infection. On the study more broadly: CMV epitopes that were recently identified and HLA-C-restricted were used alongside well-studied HLA-B-restricted ones. Indications of both CMV infection and matching HLA type were provided by public TCR beta signatures.

Notes on the study in general: Clonotype analysis showed dominance of the ex vivo response by HLA-C-restricted CMV-specific TCR beta clonotypes.

This clonotype was observed a handful of times. Its cognate antigen is unknown. From the reads, TCRdb called clonotypes with MiXCR, one entry per CDR3 protein. The sample gives about 900,000 distinct CDR3 sequences, less than 35% of which show up once; about 14% is in the top ten. This TCR was sampled from a human donor in good health (CMV status not recorded). Some clones in this sample may be carry-over from other donors' samples. The sequencing here drew on cultured CD8+ T cells from PBMCs, taken from culture after CMV antigen stimulation.

CDR3 amino acids: CASKLGGFGSEQYF. The CDR3 region has the DNA TGTGCCAGCAAATTGGGGGGGTTCGGGAGCGAGCAGTACTTC. The chain is built from TRBV27 and TRBJ2-7, with 7 bases aligning to TRBD2. This CDR3 spans 14 amino acids. The V segment lost 7 bases and the J segment 6 bases; nucleotides outside the gene matches: 12. Germline values: CDR1 MNHEY, CDR2 SMNVEV (reference sequence).